The entry below describes one T cell receptor (beta chain). This sample is part of a study of early T cells in non-severe SARS-CoV-2 infection. Study summary: Sequencing targeted bulk RNA from unsorted whole blood, leaving chains unpaired.

One entry per CDR3 protein results from TCRdb running MiXCR on the 5' RACE reads. This sample has roughly 61,000 distinct CDR3 sequences; about 10% occur once, and the top ten carry under 9%. The sequence came from an adult who was a healthcare worker with PCR-confirmed SARS-CoV-2 infection or an uninfected control (not recorded which). The sequencing input was whole blood.

The CDR3 nucleotides are TGTGCCAGCAGCTTAGACAGGGGGCCCGAGACCCAGTACTTC. Its translation: CASSLDRGPETQYF. V and J are TRBV7-2 and TRBJ2-5, with 9 bases fitting TRBD1. Germline trimming cut 1 base from V and 5 bases from J; bases unmatched to any gene: 2. CDR1 and CDR2 from the germline V gene are SGHTA and FQGNSA. The CDR3 runs to 14 residues. Based on the CDR3 plus reference TRBV7-2 and TRBJ2-5, the full variable domain is GAGVSQSPSNKVTEKGKDVELRCDPISGHTALYWYRQSLGQGLEFLIYFQGNSAPDKSGLPSDRFSAERTGGSVSTLTIQRTQQEDSAVYLCASSLDRGPETQYFGPGTRLLVL.